The 7 T cell receptor beta chains presented below share a single source sample, sequenced in a study of pediatric ulcerative colitis. Rectal tissue came from one to two pinch biopsies taken at colonoscopy. This table comes from immunoSEQ multiplex PCR, and its TCRdb copy is limited to in-frame clones, with some not included. The sample has more than 35,000 clones, approximately 73% seen once; the top ten hold about 0.71%. Input material: gut tissue. The receptors here all came from a boy aged 5-17 years with moderate ulcerative colitis.

The gene calls are TRBV5-8 and TRBJ1-2, with 9 positions matching TRBD1. V was pared by 4 bases and J by 5 bases, with 6 bases of the junction left unmatched. The CDR3 has 14 residues. Germline V gives CDR1 SGHTS, CDR2 YDEGEE. The DNA for the CDR3 is TGTGCCAGCAGCCTCGACAGGGGGATGTATGGCTACACCTTC. It yields the protein CASSLDRGMYGYTF.

The chain links TRBV30 to TRBJ2-7; the D is unclear. Germline assignment: CDR1 GTSNPN and CDR2 SVGIG (reference sequence). V was pared by 0 bases and J by 7 bases, with 13 bases between. CDR3 size: 13 residues. CDR3 sequence: CAWSVGLQGEQYF. The CDR3 DNA is TGTGCCTGGAGTGTAGGCCTACAAGGGGAGCAGTACTTC.

This chain connects TRBV18 to TRBJ1-5; 9 bases are shared with TRBD1. There are 15 residues in the CDR3. Trimming cost V 5 bases and J 2 bases; bases outside gene matches: 4. Germline CDR1 is KGHSH and CDR2 is LQKENI. CDR3 sequence reads: CASSKTGGGNQPQHF. Here the CDR3 DNA reads TGTGCCAGCTCAAAAACAGGGGGCGGCAATCAGCCCCAGCATTTT. Looking up the rest from reference TRBV18 and TRBJ1-5 gives the full variable domain: NAGVMQNPRHLVRRRGQEARLRCSPMKGHSHVYWYRQLPEEGLKFMVYLQKENIIDESGMPKERFSAEFPKEGPSILRIQQVVRGDSAAYFCASSKTGGGNQPQHFGDGTRLSIL.

The rearrangement links TRBV29-1 to TRBJ2-7, with TRBD2 matching 11 bases. The V and J ends lost 6 bases and 2 bases, in that order; junction bases with no gene match: 3. Per the germline V gene, CDR1 is SQVTM and CDR2 is ANQGSEA. The CDR3 has 13 amino acids. CDR3 DNA sequence: TGCAGCGTAGGGACTAGCGGACCCTACGAGCAGTACTTC. As protein: CSVGTSGPYEQYF.

This clone was observed a handful of times. The chain recombines TRBV7-9 with TRBJ2-7, with D hard to call. Germline V gene lookup returns CDR1 SEHNR and CDR2 FQNEAQ (reference sequence). CDR3 length equals 12 residues. Between the trimmed V and J ends, which lost 5 bases and 4 bases, there was a span of 9 bases. The CDR3 reads CASSLQSYEQYF. The CDR3 bases are TGTGCCAGCAGCCTACAGAGTTACGAGCAGTACTTC. Drawing the rest from reference TRBV7-9 and TRBJ2-7, the complete variable domain is DTGVSQNPRHKITKRGQNVTFRCDPISEHNRLYWYRQTLGQGPEFLTYFQNEAQLEKSRLLSDRFSAERPKGSFSTLEIQRTEQGDSAMYLCASSLQSYEQYFGPGTRLTVT.

This chain connects TRBV5-6 to TRBJ2-2; D gene uncertain. The germline gives CDR1 SGHDT, CDR2 YYEEEE. CDR3 size: 11 residues. V lost 6 bases to trimming and J lost 2 bases, with 2 bases between them. The CDR3 spells CASTNTGELFF. The CDR3 bases are TGTGCCAGCACCAACACCGGGGAGCTGTTTTTT.

This clone appeared a single time. The chain uses TRBV28 and TRBJ1-4; 9 bases fit TRBD1. The CDR3 has 15 residues. CDR1 is MDHEN and CDR2 is SYDVKM in the germline V gene. V was pared by 2 bases and J by 8 bases, with 6 bases of the junction left unmatched. CDR3 sequence (DNA): TGTGCCAGCAGTTTAACCCGGACAGGGGCCGAAAAACTGTTTTTT. It yields the protein CASSLTRTGAEKLFF.